The rows below give T cell receptor beta chains drawn from one sample of a study of T cell responses to AZD1222 COVID-19 vaccine. Sequencing was performed with immunoSEQ multiplex PCR; in TCRdb, only in-frame clones are kept and a portion is missing. The table records over 150,000 clones, just under 95% of them present only once. The sequences come from peripheral blood, collected 28 days after the second dose of the MenACWY control vaccine. These receptors all come from an adult who received the MenACWY meningococcal vaccine as a control. Both conserved end residues are part of each CDR3. D genes are given only for firm matches. A row's size may be missing; if present it is once, few, many or a size class.

V: TRBV13
size: .
D: TRBD2
J: TRBJ2-3
DNA: TGTGCCAGCAGCGCCGGACTAGCGGGGGGACCATACACTAGCACAGATACGCAGTATTTT
CDR3: CASSAGLAGGPYTSTDTQYF

V: TRBV3-1/TRBV3-2
size: .
D: .
J: TRBJ1-2
DNA: TGTGCCAGCAGCGACTTCGATGGCTACACCTTC
CDR3: CASSDFDGYTF

V: TRBV6-5
size: .
D: .
J: TRBJ1-1
DNA: TGTGCCAGCAGGTCCAATGCGGGGGTGAACACTGAAGCTTTCTTT
CDR3: CASRSNAGVNTEAFF

V: TRBV7-2
size: .
D: .
J: TRBJ1-3
DNA: TGTGCCAGCAGCCCACCTGGAAACACCATATATTTT
CDR3: CASSPPGNTIYF

V: TRBV6-2/TRBV6-3
size: .
D: .
J: TRBJ1-5
DNA: TGTGCCAGCAGTTACTTATTTGAGAGTCAGCCCCAGCATTTT
CDR3: CASSYLFESQPQHF

V: TRBV5-4
size: .
D: .
J: TRBJ1-1
DNA: TGTGCCAGCAGCTTGGGGGGTGGGCAGATGAACACTGAAGCTTTCTTT
CDR3: CASSLGGGQMNTEAFF

V: TRBV7-2
size: .
D: .
J: TRBJ1-1
DNA: TGTGCCAGCAGCTTAGCGCGGTCCGAGGCCGGGGCTTTCTTT
CDR3: CASSLARSEAGAFF

V: TRBV27
size: .
D: .
J: TRBJ1-1
DNA: TGTGCCAGCAGTTACTGGACAACTGGGACTGAAGCTTTCTTT
CDR3: CASSYWTTGTEAFF

V: TRBV7-3
size: .
D: TRBD2
J: TRBJ2-6
DNA: TGTGCCAGCAGGAGCGGGGCTGGGGCCAACGTCCTGACTTTC
CDR3: CASRSGAGANVLTF

V: TRBV10-2
size: .
D: TRBD2
J: TRBJ2-7
DNA: TGCGCCAGCAGGCCCACGGGAGGTAGCATCTACGAGCAGTACTTC
CDR3: CASRPTGGSIYEQYF

V: TRBV28
size: .
D: .
J: TRBJ1-2
DNA: TGTGCCAGCAGTTACATTTCGTCTGGCTACACCTTC
CDR3: CASSYISSGYTF

V: TRBV6-5
size: .
D: .
J: TRBJ1-1
DNA: TGTGCCAGCAGTTACGGCAGGGGTGGAACGGCTTTCTTT
CDR3: CASSYGRGGTAFF

V: TRBV6-5
size: .
D: .
J: TRBJ2-7
DNA: TGTGCCAGCAGCCCCGGACTAGGGGGCTGGAAGGAGCAGTACTTC
CDR3: CASSPGLGGWKEQYF

V: TRBV5-1
size: .
D: TRBD1
J: TRBJ1-2
DNA: TGCGCCAGCAGCTCTGGACAGGGACAGGATGGCTACACCTTC
CDR3: CASSSGQGQDGYTF

V: TRBV5-6
size: .
D: .
J: TRBJ2-1
DNA: TGTGCCAGCAGCAAGGACTATCTGAATGAGCAGTTCTTC
CDR3: CASSKDYLNEQFF

V: TRBV4-1
size: once
D: TRBD2
J: TRBJ2-1
DNA: TGCGCCAGCAGCCAAGATACTAGCGGGGGCTACAATGAGCAGTTCTTC
CDR3: CASSQDTSGGYNEQFF

V: TRBV4-2
size: .
D: TRBD1
J: TRBJ1-6
DNA: TGTGCCAGCAGCCAAGACAGGGGGCTGGGTTCACCCCTCCACTTT
CDR3: CASSQDRGLGSPLHF

V: TRBV27
size: .
D: .
J: TRBJ1-1
DNA: TGTGCCAGCAGTTCCCGGGATCACATGGGTGGCACTGAAGCTTTCTTT
CDR3: CASSSRDHMGGTEAFF

V: TRBV11-3
size: .
D: TRBD2
J: TRBJ2-1
DNA: TGTGCCAGCAGCCCCAGAGCGGGGGGCGACAATGAGCAGTTCTTC
CDR3: CASSPRAGGDNEQFF

V: TRBV4-1
size: .
D: .
J: TRBJ2-6
DNA: TGCGCCAGCAGCCAAGAAGGGCCCCGGACACTTGTTGGTTCTGGGGCCAACGTCCTGACTTTC
CDR3: CASSQEGPRTLVGSGANVLTF

V: TRBV4-1
size: .
D: .
J: TRBJ1-2
DNA: TGCGCCAGCAGCCAAGATGGGGATTTCTATGGCTACACCTTC
CDR3: CASSQDGDFYGYTF

V: TRBV10-2
size: once
D: TRBD2
J: TRBJ2-4
DNA: TGCGCCAGCAGCGAGACTAGCGCCAAAAACATTCAGTACTTC
CDR3: CASSETSAKNIQYF

V: TRBV11-2
size: .
D: .
J: TRBJ2-1
DNA: TGTGCCAGCAGCCAAGGGGTGAGGGTCCAGTTCTTC
CDR3: CASSQGVRVQFF

V: TRBV2
size: .
D: .
J: TRBJ2-1
DNA: TGTGCCAGCATTCATGGGACGAACTACAATGAGCAGTTCTTC
CDR3: CASIHGTNYNEQFF

V: TRBV5-1
size: .
D: TRBD1
J: TRBJ2-1
DNA: TGCGCCAGCAGCGACAGGGAAGGTGGTCGTAATGAGCAGTTCTTC
CDR3: CASSDREGGRNEQFF

V: TRBV10-1
size: .
D: .
J: TRBJ1-2
DNA: TGCGCCAGCAGTGAGTACAGGGTCGGTGGCTACACCTTC
CDR3: CASSEYRVGGYTF

V: TRBV5-6
size: .
D: .
J: TRBJ2-7
DNA: TGTGCCAGCATTAGAAGGGGGGGCAACTACGAGCAGTACTTC
CDR3: CASIRRGGNYEQYF

V: TRBV19
size: .
D: TRBD2
J: TRBJ2-3
DNA: TGTGCCAGTAGTCCCCGTCTAGCGGGGGTCGGAGATACGCAGTATTTT
CDR3: CASSPRLAGVGDTQYF

V: TRBV27
size: .
D: .
J: TRBJ1-4
DNA: TGTGCCAGCAGTTTTAAGTCCCGAGGGAATGAAAAACTGTTTTTT
CDR3: CASSFKSRGNEKLFF

V: TRBV7-2
size: .
D: .
J: TRBJ2-5
DNA: TGTGCCAGCAGCTTAGCCCTTACGAAGACCCAGTACTTC
CDR3: CASSLALTKTQYF

V: TRBV7-9
size: .
D: TRBD1
J: TRBJ2-4
DNA: TGTGCCAGCAGCTTGACGGACAGGGCGGCCAAAAACATTCAGTACTTC
CDR3: CASSLTDRAAKNIQYF

V: TRBV5-8
size: .
D: .
J: TRBJ1-1
DNA: TGTGCCAGCAGCCGTAGAGGGACTGAAGCTTTCTTT
CDR3: CASSRRGTEAFF

V: TRBV4-1
size: .
D: .
J: TRBJ1-2
DNA: TGCGCCAGCAGCCAATTGTGGGGGGCTAACTATGGCTACACCTTC
CDR3: CASSQLWGANYGYTF

V: TRBV2
size: once
D: .
J: TRBJ2-4
DNA: TGTGCCAGCAGTGTCCCCGCAGGGGCCAAAAACATTCAGTACTTC
CDR3: CASSVPAGAKNIQYF

V: TRBV11-2
size: .
D: .
J: TRBJ1-5
DNA: TGTGCCAGCAGCTTAGAAGGGACACTTAGCAATCAGCCCCAGCATTTT
CDR3: CASSLEGTLSNQPQHF

V: TRBV18
size: .
D: TRBD1
J: TRBJ1-1
DNA: TGTGCCAGCTCACCACCCGGGACAGGTATAGAAGCTTTCTTT
CDR3: CASSPPGTGIEAFF

V: TRBV7-2
size: .
D: .
J: TRBJ2-5
DNA: TGTGCCAGCAGCCGCAAGAGAAAAGACCAAGAGACCCAGTACTTC
CDR3: CASSRKRKDQETQYF

V: TRBV11-2
size: once
D: .
J: TRBJ2-5
DNA: TGTGCCAGCAGCTTAGAGGACAGCTACTCTTGGGAGACCCAGTACTTC
CDR3: CASSLEDSYSWETQYF

V: TRBV5-1
size: .
D: .
J: TRBJ2-3
DNA: TGCGCCAGCAGCTTGGGACCCACAGATACGCAGTATTTT
CDR3: CASSLGPTDTQYF

V: TRBV5-1
size: few
D: .
J: TRBJ1-1
DNA: TGCGCCAGCAGCTTGGATGTCCTAGGCACTGAAGCTTTCTTT
CDR3: CASSLDVLGTEAFF